This T cell receptor (beta chain) was sequenced during a study of CD8 T cells in ankylosing spondylitis. Regarding the study as a whole: Seven to nine highly homologous variants made up a TCR beta motif that seemed to typify ankylosing spondylitis blood.

TCRdb analysed the 5' RACE reads with MiXCR anew, one entry per CDR3 protein. The repertoire holds roughly 440,000 distinct CDR3 sequences, with about a sixth as singletons. Of note for this clonotype: The antigen is not known.

The source of this sequence is a male donor with ankylosing spondylitis. Sequenced sample: blood, either unsorted or a sorted T cell fraction (not recorded which).

The CDR3 loop reads CASSLSEAYNEQFF. CDR3 nucleotides: TGTGCCAGCAGTTTATCCGAAGCGTACAATGAGCAGTTCTTC. The chain couples TRBV28 to TRBJ2-1; no definite D call. Per the germline V gene, CDR1 is MDHEN and CDR2 is SYDVKM. The CDR3 consists of 14 residues. V dropped 1 base and J dropped 4 bases, with 8 bases sitting between them.